The following is a TCR beta chain sequence with its context. The antigen remains unidentified. Produced via immunoSEQ multiplex PCR; TCRdb's table is partial and in-frame only. The sample has around 380,000 clones, approximately 86% seen once. The V gene's germline CDR1 is DFQATT and CDR2 SNEGSKA (reference sequence). V dropped 0 bases and J dropped 14 bases, with 11 bases sitting between them. The CDR3 has 11 amino acids. The data are from a study of Ad26.COV2.S vaccination and SARS-CoV-2 variants. At the level of the study: The vaccine Ad26.COV2.S was put into the muscle once, or twice with 56 days between.

Sample treatment: over 15 received Ad26.COV2.S at low or high dose, single or two shots; about 5 received placebo; per-sample allocation not given. Each sample was drawn 63 days after the first injection (of vaccine or placebo). An adult aged 18-55 years in Boston served as the donor. As its vector, the vaccine had Ad26, which expressed Wuhan-strain SARS-CoV-2 spike. The study, taken as a whole, reports: The TCR breadth and depth analyses may have produced an underestimate of total T cell responses.

The rearrangement links TRBV20-1 to TRBJ2-1; the D gene is possibly TRBD2 (5 bases). Here the sequenced sample was peripheral blood, taken in a trial of Ad26.COV2.S vaccine versus placebo. The receptor's source is a person aged 18-65 years who received the Ad26.COV2.S COVID-19 vaccine or a placebo. This chain's CDR3 is CSAREQMREFF. DNA for the CDR3: TGCAGTGCTAGAGAACAAATGAGGGAGTTCTTC.